Listed here are 23 T cell receptor beta chains from one sample, sequenced in a study of blood T cell repertoires in COVID-19. Clones were sequenced by immunoSEQ multiplex PCR, and TCRdb holds only the in-frame ones, with some missing. The table shows under 150,000 clones, with about nine tenths occurring only once. Sequencing was carried out using peripheral blood. These TCRs come from a man aged 50 to 59 with active COVID-19.

The V and J genes are TRBV19 and TRBJ1-1; no reliable D call. This CDR3 is 13 amino acids long. V lost 7 bases and J 4 bases, leaving 13 bases between the germline ends. Germline CDR1 reads LNHDA; CDR2 reads SQIVND (reference sequence). As DNA, the CDR3 is TGTGCCAGTACAACCTCCGAGGGCACTGAAGCTTTCTTT. It is translated as CASTTSEGTEAFF.

The gene calls are TRBV30 and TRBJ1-1; tentative D call: TRBD1 (5 bases). This CDR3 is 14 amino acids long. Between the trimmed V and J ends, which lost 4 bases and 1 base, there was a span of 13 bases. The germline CDR1 and CDR2 sequences are GTSNPN and SVGIG (reference sequence). Here the CDR3 reads CAWILRVGNTEAFF. CDR3 coding DNA: TGTGCCTGGATCCTCAGGGTGGGGAACACTGAAGCTTTCTTT.

The V call is TRBV19, the J call TRBJ2-4; D call uncertain. Trimming stripped 8 bases from V and 0 bases from J, with 11 bases between. In germline, CDR1 is LNHDA, CDR2 SQIVND (reference sequence). This CDR3 region has 14 residues. CDR3 region: CASVKAGAKNIQYF. The CDR3 coding sequence is TGTGCCAGTGTCAAAGCCGGAGCCAAAAACATTCAGTACTTC.

The V call is TRBV11-2, the J call TRBJ2-1; 13 bases agree with TRBD2. The CDR3 totals 15 residues. CDR1 is SGHAT, CDR2 FQNNGV, per germline. J was trimmed by 6 bases and V by 5 bases; bases with no gene match: 4. This CDR3 reads CASSILAGGPNEQFF. Here the CDR3 DNA reads TGTGCCAGCAGCATACTAGCGGGAGGGCCCAATGAGCAGTTCTTC.

V is TRBV5-4 and J is TRBJ1-1, with D hard to call. V was pared by 2 bases and J by 2 bases, with 16 bases between. Germline CDR1 is SGHNT and CDR2 is YYREEE (reference sequence). The CDR3 is made up of 16 amino acids. CDR3 DNA: TGTGCCAGCAGCTTCGGCGGTTCGGTAGTAAACACTGAAGCTTTCTTT. It yields the protein CASSFGGSVVNTEAFF.

V and J are TRBV2 and TRBJ2-5, with 8 bases identical to TRBD1. V gave up 2 bases and J gave up 3 bases; unmatched junction bases: 8. This CDR3 is 16 amino acids long. The germline gives CDR1 SNHLY, CDR2 FYNNEI. The CDR3 DNA sequence: TGTGCCAGCAGTGAACCTGCGCTACAGGGGGAAGAGACCCAGTACTTC. Amino acids: CASSEPALQGEETQYF.

The V and J genes are TRBV19 and TRBJ1-1; D not resolved. The V gene's germline CDR1 is LNHDA and CDR2 SQIVND (reference sequence). The V end was cut by 3 bases, the J end by 2 bases, with 10 bases between. The CDR3 is made up of 14 amino acids. As DNA, the CDR3 is TGTGCCAGTAGTATCAGGACTACTAACACTGAAGCTTTCTTT. This codes for CASSIRTTNTEAFF.

J is TRBJ2-1 and V is TRBV7-9, with 8 nucleotides matching TRBD2. Germline V gives CDR1 SEHNR, CDR2 FQNEAQ (reference sequence). Germline trimming cut 5 bases from V and 1 base from J; bases unmatched to any gene: 7. The length of the CDR3 is 16 residues. The CDR3 is CASSRPAGVSYNEQFF. The CDR3 nucleotides read TGTGCCAGCAGCCGTCCAGCGGGAGTGTCCTACAATGAGCAGTTCTTC.

This clone was seen just once. This chain connects TRBV4-2 to TRBJ2-1; 9 bases match TRBD1. The trim removed 0 bases at V and 7 bases at J, leaving 10 bases unmatched. The CDR3 covers 17 residues. Germline-derived CDR1 and CDR2 are LGHNA and YNFKEQ. The CDR3 DNA follows: TGTGCCAGCAGCCAAGATTGGGCCGGGACAGGGAGGAATGAGCAGTTCTTC. This gives the protein CASSQDWAGTGRNEQFF.

V and J are TRBV6-6 and TRBJ2-1; D call uncertain. Deletions cut 4 bases from V and 7 bases from J, with 20 bases between. The CDR3 has 16 residues. Germline V gene data show CDR1 as MNHNY and CDR2 as SVGAGI (reference sequence). The CDR3 is CASSSHSARVRNEQFF. As DNA, the CDR3 is TGTGCCAGCAGTTCCCATAGTGCCCGTGTTAGAAATGAGCAGTTCTTC.

The V and J genes are TRBV5-8 and TRBJ2-1; tentatively, D is TRBD2 (7 bases). Germline CDR1 reads SGHTS; CDR2 reads YDEGEE. CDR3 length equals 15 residues. V was clipped by 4 bases and J by 7 bases, with 18 bases between them. CDR3 nucleotide sequence: TGTGCCAGCAGCATTCCTAGCGGAGGGGGGAATGAGCAGTTCTTC. It specifies CASSIPSGGGNEQFF.

As regards this clone: Different DNA sequences within this sample yield the same CDR3. This sequence joins TRBV7-9 and TRBJ1-1; 7 positions match TRBD1. The CDR3 consists of 14 residues. Trimming removed 1 base from V and 1 base from J; junction bases left unmatched: 0. Germline CDR1 SEHNR, CDR2 FQNEAQ (reference sequence). Here the CDR3 reads CASSLGQGNTEAFF. CDR3 coding DNA: TGTGCCAGCAGCTTAGGACAGGGGAACACTGAAGCTTTCTTT.

This clone has just one count. The rearrangement joins TRBV5-1 to TRBJ2-3, with D unresolved. CDR1 and CDR2 (germline): SGHRS, YFSETQ. V lost 2 bases and J 1 base, leaving 17 bases between the germline ends. The CDR3 extends over 17 amino acids. The CDR3 protein is CASSLVGGEKGTDTQYF. CDR3 coding DNA: TGCGCCAGCAGCTTAGTAGGTGGAGAAAAAGGCACAGATACGCAGTATTTT.

This chain joins TRBV5-8 and TRBJ1-1, with D possibly being TRBD1 (5 bases). Trimming pared 4 bases from V and 1 base from J, leaving 11 bases between. From germline, CDR1 is SGHTS and CDR2 YDEGEE. This CDR3 comprises 14 residues. Here the CDR3 reads CASSAWGENTEAFF. In DNA form, the CDR3 reads TGTGCCAGCAGCGCGTGGGGGGAGAACACTGAAGCTTTCTTT.

V is TRBV11-3 and J is TRBJ2-5, with a possible D match to TRBD2 (5 bases). Trimming left V 1 base short and J 1 base short, with 16 bases between. The CDR3 covers 17 residues. Germline assignment: CDR1 SGHNT and CDR2 YENEEA. The CDR3 nucleotides are TGTGCCAGCAGCTTAGGGGTCGGGGTGATACCCCAAGAGACCCAGTACTTC. Its translation is CASSLGVGVIPQETQYF. The entire variable domain, with the rest obtained from reference TRBV11-3 and TRBJ2-5, is as follows: EAGVVQSPRYKIIEKKQPVAFWCNPISGHNTLYWYLQNLGQGPELLIRYENEEAVDDSQLPKDRFSAERLKGVDSTLKIQPAELGDSAVYLCASSLGVGVIPQETQYFGPGTRLLVL.

The V and J genes are TRBV2 and TRBJ1-4; 9 nucleotides agree with TRBD1. The germline V gene has CDR1 SNHLY and CDR2 FYNNEI. This CDR3 has 13 amino acids. The J segment lost 6 bases and the V segment lost 6 bases, leaving 2 bases of the junction unmatched. The CDR3 here is CASSWTGDEKLFF. As DNA, the CDR3 is TGTGCCAGCAGCTGGACAGGGGATGAAAAACTGTTTTTT.

The V call is TRBV24-1, the J call TRBJ1-4, with a weak D call TRBD1 (6 bases). The CDR3 is 15 amino acids. Germline V CDR1 and CDR2: KGHDR, SFDVKD. Trimming shortened V by 4 bases and J by 3 bases, and 11 bases separated the two germline ends. The CDR3 loop is CATSDPDSPNEKLFF. CDR3 DNA: TGTGCCACCAGTGACCCGGACAGCCCTAATGAAAAACTGTTTTTT.

The chain is built from TRBV5-1 and TRBJ2-5; D gene unclear. Per germline, CDR1 SGHRS and CDR2 YFSETQ. Trimming left V 4 bases short and J 5 bases short, with 12 bases between. This CDR3 has 13 amino acids. The CDR3 here is CASSQAQAETQYF. In DNA form, the CDR3 reads TGCGCCAGCAGCCAAGCCCAGGCGGAGACCCAGTACTTC. The variable domain in full, completed from reference TRBV5-1 and TRBJ2-5, reads KAGVTQTPRYLIKTRGQQVTLSCSPISGHRSVSWYQQTPGQGLQFLFEYFSETQRNKGNFPGRFSGRQFSNSRSEMNVSTLELGDSALYLCASSQAQAETQYFGPGTRLLVL.

V is TRBV6-2 or TRBV6-3 and J is TRBJ2-1, with a tentative D call TRBD2 (6 bases). There are 11 residues in the CDR3. Germline loops: CDR1 MNHEY, CDR2 SVGEGT. The V end was cut by 5 bases, the J end by 9 bases, with 8 bases between. The CDR3 DNA sequence: TGTGCCAGCAGTCACGGGGGTGAGCAGTTCTTC. It codes for CASSHGGEQFF.

The V call is TRBV19, the J call TRBJ1-1; D perhaps matches TRBD1 (6 bases). Trimming pared 11 bases from V and 3 bases from J, leaving 16 bases between. The V gene's germline CDR1 is LNHDA and CDR2 SQIVND (reference sequence). The CDR3 is made up of 13 amino acids. This CDR3 reads CASRDMVDTEAFF. DNA for the CDR3: TGTGCCTCCCGGGACATGGTGGACACTGAAGCTTTCTTT.

The V and J genes are TRBV4-2 and TRBJ1-4; the D gene is possibly TRBD1 (6 bases). Germline V gene sequence: CDR1 LGHNA, CDR2 YNFKEQ. This CDR3 has 14 residues. Trimming took off 2 bases at V and 7 bases at J, with 11 bases between the two ends. CDR3 sequence reads: CASSQQGLGEKLFF. CDR3 bases: TGTGCCAGCAGCCAACAGGGGTTGGGTGAAAAACTGTTTTTT.

The gene calls are TRBV10-2 and TRBJ2-1, with 10 positions matching TRBD2. J lost 7 bases, V lost 6 bases, and 12 bases had no gene match. There are 16 residues in the CDR3. Germline V gives CDR1 WSHSY, CDR2 SAAADI. CDR3 sequence: CASRKAGTSEGNEQFF. The CDR3 DNA sequence: TGCGCCAGCAGGAAGGCCGGGACTAGCGAAGGGAATGAGCAGTTCTTC.

This chain's CDR3 is CATSRGDRGKETQYF. The CDR3 DNA follows: TGTGCCACCAGCCGGGGGGACAGGGGAAAAGAGACCCAGTACTTC. V usage is TRBV15 and J usage is TRBJ2-5; 10 bases match TRBD1. This CDR3 has 15 residues. Germline V CDR1 and CDR2: LNHNV, YYDKDF (reference sequence). J gave up 3 bases and V 5 bases, and 6 bases lay outside the gene matches.